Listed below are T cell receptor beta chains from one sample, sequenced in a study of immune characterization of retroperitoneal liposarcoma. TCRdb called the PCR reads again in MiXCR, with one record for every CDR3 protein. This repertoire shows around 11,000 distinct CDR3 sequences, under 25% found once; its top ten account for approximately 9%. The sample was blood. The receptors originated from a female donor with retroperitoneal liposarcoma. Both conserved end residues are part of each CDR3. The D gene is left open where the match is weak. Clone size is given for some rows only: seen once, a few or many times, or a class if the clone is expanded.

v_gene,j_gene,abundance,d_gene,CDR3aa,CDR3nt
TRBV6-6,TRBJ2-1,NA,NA,CASSIISTSGTTGSNEQFF,TGTGCCAGCAGCATAATCTCTACCTCCGGGACAACGGGGAGCAATGAGCAGTTCTTC
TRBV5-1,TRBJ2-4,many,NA,CASSGGTVAKNIQYF,TGCGCCAGCAGCGGGGGGACAGTAGCCAAAAACATTCAGTACTTC
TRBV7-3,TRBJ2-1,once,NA,CASSFSQNNEQFF,TGTGCCAGCAGCTTTAGCCAGAACAATGAGCAGTTCTTC
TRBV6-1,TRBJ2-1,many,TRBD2,CASSEVGWGTSVYEQFF,TGTGCCAGCAGTGAAGTAGGGTGGGGGACTAGCGTCTACGAGCAGTTCTTC
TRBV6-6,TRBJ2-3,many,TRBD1,CASSKKQGASPDTQYF,TGTGCCAGCAGTAAAAAACAGGGGGCGTCCCCAGATACGCAGTATTTT
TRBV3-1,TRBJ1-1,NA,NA,CASSHQPNDTEAFF,TGTGCCAGCAGCCACCAACCGAATGACACTGAAGCTTTCTTT
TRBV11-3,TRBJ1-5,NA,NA,CASNRQGLNNQPQHF,TGTGCCAGCAACCGTCAGGGGCTTAACAATCAGCCCCAGCATTTT
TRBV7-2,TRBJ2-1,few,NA,CASRQRAVETQFF,TGTGCCAGCAGACAACGTGCAGTGGAGACCCAGTTCTTC
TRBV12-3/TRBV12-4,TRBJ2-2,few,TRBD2,CASSFSRLAGGTGELFF,TGTGCCAGCAGTTTCTCTCGACTAGCGGGAGGGACCGGGGAGCTGTTTTTT
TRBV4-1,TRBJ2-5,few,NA,CASSQVGDLRETQYF,TGCGCCAGCAGCCAAGTAGGGGACCTACGGGAGACCCAGTACTTC
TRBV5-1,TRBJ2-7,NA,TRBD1,CASSLQDRVGEQYF,TGCGCCAGCAGCCTCCAGGACAGGGTTGGCGAGCAGTACTTC
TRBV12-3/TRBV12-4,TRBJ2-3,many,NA,CASSPGATGTDTQYF,TGTGCCAGCAGTCCAGGGGCCACGGGCACAGATACGCAGTATTTT
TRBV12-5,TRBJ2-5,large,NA,CASGPSAQGRETQYF,TGTGCTAGTGGTCCTTCCGCCCAGGGAAGGGAGACCCAGTACTTC
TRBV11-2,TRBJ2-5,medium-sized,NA,CASKIHRDEETQYF,TGTGCCAGCAAGATCCATCGCGACGAGGAGACCCAGTACTTC
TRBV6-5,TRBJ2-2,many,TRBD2,CASSYASGRAANTGELFF,TGTGCCAGCAGTTACGCCAGCGGGAGGGCCGCGAACACCGGGGAGCTGTTTTTT
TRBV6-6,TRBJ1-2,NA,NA,CASSYRGRGDYGYTF,TGTGCCAGCAGTTACCGTGGCAGGGGAGACTATGGCTACACCTTC
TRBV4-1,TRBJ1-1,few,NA,CASSQDIRPEHSEAFF,TGCGCCAGCAGCCAAGACATCCGACCGGAACATTCTGAAGCTTTCTTT
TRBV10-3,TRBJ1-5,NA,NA,CAISTGLNQPQHF,TGTGCCATCAGTACAGGTCTCAATCAGCCCCAGCATTTT
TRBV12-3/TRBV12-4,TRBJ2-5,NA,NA,CASSPIVGLGETQYF,TGTGCCAGCAGCCCAATAGTTGGATTGGGGGAGACCCAGTACTTC
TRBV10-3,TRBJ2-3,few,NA,CAISERDRGTDTQYF,TGTGCCATCAGTGAGCGCGACAGAGGCACAGATACGCAGTATTTT
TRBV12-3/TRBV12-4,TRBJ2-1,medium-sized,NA,CASSSSRESLEQFF,TGTGCCAGCAGTTCGTCACGGGAAAGTTTAGAGCAGTTCTTC
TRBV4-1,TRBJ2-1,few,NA,CASSQPISNSYNEQFF,TGCGCCAGCAGCCAACCTATATCTAACTCCTACAATGAGCAGTTCTTC
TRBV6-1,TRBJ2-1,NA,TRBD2,CASMTSGIYEQFF,TGTGCCAGCATGACTAGCGGGATCTACGAGCAGTTCTTC
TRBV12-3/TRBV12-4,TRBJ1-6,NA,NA,CASSHGRRHNSPLHF,TGTGCCAGCAGCCACGGACGGCGCCATAATTCACCCCTCCACTTT
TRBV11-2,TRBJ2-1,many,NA,CASSRESGTAGDEQFF,TGTGCCAGCAGCCGAGAGTCCGGGACTGCGGGTGATGAGCAGTTCTTC
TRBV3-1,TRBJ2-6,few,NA,CASSLTLSGANVLTF,TGTGCCAGCAGCCTGACACTTTCTGGGGCCAACGTCCTGACTTTC
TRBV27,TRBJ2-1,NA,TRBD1,CASSYSGGPNYEQFF,TGTGCCAGCAGTTACTCAGGGGGTCCCAACTACGAGCAGTTCTTC
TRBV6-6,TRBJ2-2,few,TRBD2,CASRTPLTSGSTGELFF,TGTGCCAGCAGGACCCCCCTCACTAGCGGGTCCACCGGGGAGCTGTTTTTT
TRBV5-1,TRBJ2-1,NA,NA,CASRRGSSDEQFF,TGCGCCAGCAGACGGGGGAGTTCCGATGAGCAGTTCTTC
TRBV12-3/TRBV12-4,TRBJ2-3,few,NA,CASSLMSLRTQYF,TGTGCCAGCAGTTTAATGTCATTGAGGACGCAGTATTTT
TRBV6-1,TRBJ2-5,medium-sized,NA,CASSEGQLNEQYF,TGTGCCAGCAGTGAAGGACAGTTAAATGAGCAGTACTTC
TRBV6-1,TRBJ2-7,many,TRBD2,CASSRSRDYTYEQYF,TGTGCCAGCAGCCGGTCCCGGGACTACACCTACGAGCAGTACTTC
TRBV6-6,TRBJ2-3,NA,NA,CASSNSEATDTQYF,TGTGCCAGCAGCAACTCGGAGGCCACAGATACGCAGTATTTT
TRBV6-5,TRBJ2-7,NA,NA,CASRPQEGWISYEQYF,TGTGCCAGCAGGCCTCAAGAGGGGTGGATCTCCTACGAGCAGTACTTC
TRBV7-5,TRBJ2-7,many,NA,CISVSEASVSYEQYF,NA
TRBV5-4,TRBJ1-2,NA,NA,CASSAVVIGNYGYTF,TGTGCCAGCAGCGCCGTGGTTATAGGGAACTATGGCTACACCTTC
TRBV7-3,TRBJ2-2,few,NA,CASSSGGKGDTGELFF,TGTGCCAGCAGCTCCGGGGGCAAGGGGGACACCGGGGAGCTGTTTTTT
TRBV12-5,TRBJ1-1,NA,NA,CASGNGPMNTEAFF,TGTGCTAGTGGTAATGGACCCATGAACACTGAAGCTTTCTTT
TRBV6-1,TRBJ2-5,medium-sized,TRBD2,CASSEALAGGQETQYF,TGTGCCAGCAGTGAAGCGCTAGCGGGAGGCCAAGAGACCCAGTACTTC
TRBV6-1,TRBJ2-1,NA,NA,CASSEAETTNEQFF,TGTGCCAGCAGTGAAGCGGAGACTACCAATGAGCAGTTCTTC
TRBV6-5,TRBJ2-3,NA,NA,CASSQVQGADMQYF,TGTGCCAGCAGTCAGGTACAGGGTGCAGATATGCAGTATTTT
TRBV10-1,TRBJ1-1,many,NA,CASSDGSMNTEAFF,TGCGCCAGCAGTGACGGATCAATGAACACTGAAGCTTTCTTT
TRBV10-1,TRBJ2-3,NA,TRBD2,CASSESTGGSDTQYF,TGCGCCAGCAGTGAGTCTACGGGAGGGTCAGATACGCAGTATTTT
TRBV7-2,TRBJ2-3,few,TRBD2,CASSPVLAGDTQYF,TGTGCCAGCAGCCCCGTGTTAGCGGGTGATACGCAGTATTTT
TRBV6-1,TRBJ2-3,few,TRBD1,CASSSGDRETGFTDTQYF,TGTGCCAGCAGTTCCGGTGACAGGGAGACGGGTTTCACAGATACGCAGTATTTT
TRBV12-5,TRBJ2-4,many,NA,CASGLVQGGPENIQYF,TGTGCTAGTGGTTTGGTACAAGGGGGGCCGGAAAACATTCAGTACTTC
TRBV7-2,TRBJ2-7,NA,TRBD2,CASSPSSGRAYEQYF,TGTGCCAGCAGCCCATCTAGCGGGAGGGCCTACGAGCAGTACTTC
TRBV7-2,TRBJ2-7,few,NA,CASSNYDEQYF,TGTGCCAGCAGCAACTACGACGAGCAGTACTTC
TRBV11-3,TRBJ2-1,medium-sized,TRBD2,CASSPGLAGVNNEQFF,TGTGCCAGCAGCCCGGGACTAGCGGGAGTCAACAATGAGCAGTTCTTC
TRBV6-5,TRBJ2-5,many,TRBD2,CASSYTSGSIETQYF,TGTGCCAGCAGTTACACTAGCGGGTCTATAGAGACCCAGTACTTC
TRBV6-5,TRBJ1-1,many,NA,CASSYEADSTEAFF,TGTGCCAGCAGTTACGAGGCAGATTCCACTGAAGCTTTCTTT
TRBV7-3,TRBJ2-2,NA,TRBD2,CASSTQDGGNGELFF,TGTGCCAGCAGCACGCAAGACGGGGGGAACGGGGAGCTGTTTTTT
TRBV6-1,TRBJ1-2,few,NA,CASSPGFGYTF,TGTGCCAGCAGCCCAGGGTTTGGCTACACCTTC